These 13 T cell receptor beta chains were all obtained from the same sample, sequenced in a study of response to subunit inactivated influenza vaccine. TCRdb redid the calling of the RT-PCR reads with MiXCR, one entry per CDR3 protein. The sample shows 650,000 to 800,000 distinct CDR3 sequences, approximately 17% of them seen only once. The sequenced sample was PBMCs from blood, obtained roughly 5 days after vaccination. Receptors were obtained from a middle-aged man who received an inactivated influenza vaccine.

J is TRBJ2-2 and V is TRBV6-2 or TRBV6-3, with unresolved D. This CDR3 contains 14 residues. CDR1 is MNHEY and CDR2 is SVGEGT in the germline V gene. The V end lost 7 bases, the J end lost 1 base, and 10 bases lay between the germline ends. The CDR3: CASKNTWNTGELFF. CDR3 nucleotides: TGTGCCAGCAAGAACACTTGGAACACCGGGGAGCTGTTTTTT.

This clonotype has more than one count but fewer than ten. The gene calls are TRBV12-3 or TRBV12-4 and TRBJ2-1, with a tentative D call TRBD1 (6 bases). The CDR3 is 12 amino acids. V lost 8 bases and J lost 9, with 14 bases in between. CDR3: CASGSGRGEQFF. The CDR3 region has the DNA TGTGCCAGCGGTTCGGGCAGGGGTGAGCAGTTCTTC.

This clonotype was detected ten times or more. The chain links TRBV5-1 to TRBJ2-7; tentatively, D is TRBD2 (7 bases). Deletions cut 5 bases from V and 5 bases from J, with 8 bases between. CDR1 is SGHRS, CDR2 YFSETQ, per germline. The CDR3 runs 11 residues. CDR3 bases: TGCGCCAGCAGGCGGGGGCACGAGCAGTACTTC. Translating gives CASRRGHEQYF.

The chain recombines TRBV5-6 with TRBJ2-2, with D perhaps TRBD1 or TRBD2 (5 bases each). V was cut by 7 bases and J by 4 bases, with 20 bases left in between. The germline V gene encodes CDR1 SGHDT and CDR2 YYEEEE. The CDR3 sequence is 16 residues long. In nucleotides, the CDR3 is TGTGCCAGCTGCCCCGTCGAAGGGGACCTCACCGGGGAGCTGTTTTTT. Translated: CASCPVEGDLTGELFF.

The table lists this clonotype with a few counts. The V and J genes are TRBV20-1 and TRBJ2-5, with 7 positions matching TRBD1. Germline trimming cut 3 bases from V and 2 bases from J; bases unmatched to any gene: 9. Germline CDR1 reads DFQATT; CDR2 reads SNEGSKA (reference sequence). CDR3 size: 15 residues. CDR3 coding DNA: TGCAGTGCTAGTCCGGGACAGAGAACTCAAGAGACCCAGTACTTC. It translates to CSASPGQRTQETQYF.

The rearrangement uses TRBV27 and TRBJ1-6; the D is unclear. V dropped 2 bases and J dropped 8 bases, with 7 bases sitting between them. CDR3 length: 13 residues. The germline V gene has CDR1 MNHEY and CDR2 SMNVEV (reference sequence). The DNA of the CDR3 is TGTGCCAGCAGTTTAAAGACGGATTCACCCCTCCACTTT. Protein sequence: CASSLKTDSPLHF.

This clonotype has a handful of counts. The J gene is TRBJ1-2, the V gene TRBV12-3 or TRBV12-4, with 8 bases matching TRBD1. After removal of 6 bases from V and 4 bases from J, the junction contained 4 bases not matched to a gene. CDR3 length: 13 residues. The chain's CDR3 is CASSRGQGYGYTF. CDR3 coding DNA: TGTGCCAGCAGCCGCGGACAGGGCTATGGCTACACCTTC.

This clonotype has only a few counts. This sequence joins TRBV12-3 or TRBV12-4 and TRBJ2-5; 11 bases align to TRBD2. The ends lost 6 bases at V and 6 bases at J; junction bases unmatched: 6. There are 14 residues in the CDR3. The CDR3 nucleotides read TGTGCCAGCAGGATAGCGGGAGGGCCGCAGACCCAGTACTTC. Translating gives CASRIAGGPQTQYF.

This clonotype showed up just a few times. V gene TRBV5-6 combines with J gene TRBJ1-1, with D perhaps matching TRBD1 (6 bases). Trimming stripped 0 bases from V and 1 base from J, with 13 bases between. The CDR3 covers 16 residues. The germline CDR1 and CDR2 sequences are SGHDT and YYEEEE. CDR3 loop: CASSLVKDRTNTEAFF. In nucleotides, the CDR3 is TGTGCCAGCAGCTTGGTAAAGGACAGAACGAACACTGAAGCTTTCTTT.

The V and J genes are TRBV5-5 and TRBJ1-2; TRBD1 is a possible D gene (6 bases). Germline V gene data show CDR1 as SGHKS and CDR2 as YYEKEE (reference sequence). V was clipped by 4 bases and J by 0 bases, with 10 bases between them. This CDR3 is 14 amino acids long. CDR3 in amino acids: CASSPWTANYGYTF. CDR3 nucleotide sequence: TGTGCCAGCAGCCCCTGGACAGCTAACTATGGCTACACCTTC. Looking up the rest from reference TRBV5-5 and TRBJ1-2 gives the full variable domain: DAGVTQSPTHLIKTRGQQVTLRCSPISGHKSVSWYQQVLGQGPQFIFQYYEKEERGRGNFPDRFSARQFPNYSSELNVNALLLGDSALYLCASSPWTANYGYTFGSGTRLTVV.

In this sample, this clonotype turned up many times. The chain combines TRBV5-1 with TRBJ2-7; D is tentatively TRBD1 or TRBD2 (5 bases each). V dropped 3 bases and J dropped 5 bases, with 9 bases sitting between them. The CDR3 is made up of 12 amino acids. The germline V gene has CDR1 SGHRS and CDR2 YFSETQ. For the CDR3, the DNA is TGCGCCAGCAGCTGGGGGTCGGACGAGCAGTACTTC. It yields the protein CASSWGSDEQYF.

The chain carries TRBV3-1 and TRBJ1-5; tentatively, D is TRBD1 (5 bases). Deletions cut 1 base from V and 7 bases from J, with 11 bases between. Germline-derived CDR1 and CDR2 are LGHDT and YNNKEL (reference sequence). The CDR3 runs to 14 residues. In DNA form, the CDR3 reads TGTGCCAGCAGCCAAGCAGGGTATGGGCAGCCCCAGCATTTT. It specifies CASSQAGYGQPQHF.

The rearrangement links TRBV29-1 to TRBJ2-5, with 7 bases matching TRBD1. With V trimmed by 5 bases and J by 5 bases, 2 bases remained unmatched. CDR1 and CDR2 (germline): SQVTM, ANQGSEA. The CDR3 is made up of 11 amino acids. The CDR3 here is CSVQGGETQYF. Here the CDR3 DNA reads TGCAGCGTTCAAGGGGGCGAGACCCAGTACTTC.